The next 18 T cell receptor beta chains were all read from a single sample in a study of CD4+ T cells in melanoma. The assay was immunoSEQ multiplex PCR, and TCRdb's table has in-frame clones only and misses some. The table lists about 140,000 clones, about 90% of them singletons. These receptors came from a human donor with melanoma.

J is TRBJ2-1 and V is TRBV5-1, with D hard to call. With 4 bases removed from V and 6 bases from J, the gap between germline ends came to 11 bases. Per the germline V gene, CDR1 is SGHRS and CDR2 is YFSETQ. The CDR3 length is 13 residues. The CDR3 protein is CASSNLSANEQFF. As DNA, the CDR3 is TGCGCCAGCAGCAACCTTTCGGCCAATGAGCAGTTCTTC.

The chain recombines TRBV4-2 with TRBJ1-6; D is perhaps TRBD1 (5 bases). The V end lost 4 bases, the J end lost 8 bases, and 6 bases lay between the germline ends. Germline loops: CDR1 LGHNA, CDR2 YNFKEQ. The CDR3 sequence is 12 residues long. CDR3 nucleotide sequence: TGTGCCAGCAGCCCGACAGATTCACCCCTCCACTTT. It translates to CASSPTDSPLHF.

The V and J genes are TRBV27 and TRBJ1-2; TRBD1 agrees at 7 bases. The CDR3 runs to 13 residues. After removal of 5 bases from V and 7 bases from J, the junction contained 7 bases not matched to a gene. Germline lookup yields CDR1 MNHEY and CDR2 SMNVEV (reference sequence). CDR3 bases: TGTGCCAGCAGTCCAAGGGGGCTAAGTGGCTACACCTTC. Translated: CASSPRGLSGYTF.

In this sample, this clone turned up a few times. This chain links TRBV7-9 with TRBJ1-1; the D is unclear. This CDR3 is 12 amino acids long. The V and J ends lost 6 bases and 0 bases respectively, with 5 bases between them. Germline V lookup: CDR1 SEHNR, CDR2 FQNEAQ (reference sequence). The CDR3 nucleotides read TGTGCCAGCAGTCAGTTGAACACTGAAGCTTTCTTT. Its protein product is CASSQLNTEAFF.

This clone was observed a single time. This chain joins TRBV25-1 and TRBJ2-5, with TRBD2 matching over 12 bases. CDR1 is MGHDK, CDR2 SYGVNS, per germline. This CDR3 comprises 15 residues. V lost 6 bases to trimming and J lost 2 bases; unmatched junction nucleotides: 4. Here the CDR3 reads CASSGLAGRQETQYF. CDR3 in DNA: TGTGCCAGCAGCGGACTAGCGGGGCGACAAGAGACCCAGTACTTC.

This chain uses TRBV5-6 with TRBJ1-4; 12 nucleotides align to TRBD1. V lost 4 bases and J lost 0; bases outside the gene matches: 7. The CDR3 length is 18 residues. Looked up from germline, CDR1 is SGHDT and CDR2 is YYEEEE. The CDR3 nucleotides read TGTGCCAGCAGCAGGGACAGGGGGCTTTCTGCAACTAATGAAAAACTGTTTTTT. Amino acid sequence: CASSRDRGLSATNEKLFF. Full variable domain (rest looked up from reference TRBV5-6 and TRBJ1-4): DAGVTQSPTHLIKTRGQQVTLRCSPKSGHDTVSWYQQALGQGPQFIFQYYEEEERQRGNFPDRFSGHQFPNYSSELNVNALLLGDSALYLCASSRDRGLSATNEKLFFGSGTQLSVL.

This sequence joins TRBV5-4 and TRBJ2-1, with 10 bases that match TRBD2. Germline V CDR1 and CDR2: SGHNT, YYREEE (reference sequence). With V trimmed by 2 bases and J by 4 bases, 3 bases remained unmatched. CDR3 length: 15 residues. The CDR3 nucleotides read TGTGCCAGCAGCTTTAGCGGGGGGACGTACAATGAGCAGTTCTTC. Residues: CASSFSGGTYNEQFF.

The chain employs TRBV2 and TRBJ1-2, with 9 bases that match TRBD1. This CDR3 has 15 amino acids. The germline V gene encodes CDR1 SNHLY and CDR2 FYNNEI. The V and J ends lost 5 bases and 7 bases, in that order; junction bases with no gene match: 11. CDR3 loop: CASSTTTGGRGGYTF. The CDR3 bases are TGTGCCAGCAGTACTACGACAGGGGGGAGGGGTGGCTACACCTTC.

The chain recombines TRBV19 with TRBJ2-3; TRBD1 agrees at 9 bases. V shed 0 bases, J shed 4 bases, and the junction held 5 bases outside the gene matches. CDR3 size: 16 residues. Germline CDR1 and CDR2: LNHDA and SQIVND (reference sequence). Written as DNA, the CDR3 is TGTGCCAGTAGTATAGATCGGACAGGGGCATCAGATACGCAGTATTTT. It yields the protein CASSIDRTGASDTQYF. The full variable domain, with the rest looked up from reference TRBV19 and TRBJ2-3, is DGGITQSPKYLFRKEGQNVTLSCEQNLNHDAMYWYRQDPGQGLRLIYYSQIVNDFQKGDIAEGYSVSREKKESFPLTVTSAQKNPTAFYLCASSIDRTGASDTQYFGPGTRLTVL.

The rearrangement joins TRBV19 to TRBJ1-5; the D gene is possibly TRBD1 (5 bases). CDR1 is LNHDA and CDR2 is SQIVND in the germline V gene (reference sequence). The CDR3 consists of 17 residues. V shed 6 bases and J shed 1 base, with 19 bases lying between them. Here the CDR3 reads CASSRESGWGSNQPQHF. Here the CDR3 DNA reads TGTGCCAGTAGCCGGGAATCAGGGTGGGGAAGCAATCAGCCCCAGCATTTT.

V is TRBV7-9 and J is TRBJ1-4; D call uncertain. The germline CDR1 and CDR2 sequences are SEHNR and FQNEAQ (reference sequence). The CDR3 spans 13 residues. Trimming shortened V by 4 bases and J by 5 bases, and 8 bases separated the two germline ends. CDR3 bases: TGTGCCAGCAGCTCGGCTCGAAATGAAAAACTGTTTTTT. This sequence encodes CASSSARNEKLFF.

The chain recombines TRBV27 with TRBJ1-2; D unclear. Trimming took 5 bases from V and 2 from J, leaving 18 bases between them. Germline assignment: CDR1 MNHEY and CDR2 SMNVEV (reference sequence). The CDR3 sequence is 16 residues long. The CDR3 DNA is TGTGCCAGCAGTGCAACCCCCTATGGAGCGAACTATGGCTACACCTTC. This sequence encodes CASSATPYGANYGYTF.

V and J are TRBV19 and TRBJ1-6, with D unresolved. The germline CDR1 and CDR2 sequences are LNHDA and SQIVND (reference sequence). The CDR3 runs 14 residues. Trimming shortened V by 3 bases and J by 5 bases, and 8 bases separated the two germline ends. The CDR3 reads CASSIFGDNSPLHF. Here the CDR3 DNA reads TGTGCCAGTAGTATCTTCGGAGATAATTCACCCCTCCACTTT.

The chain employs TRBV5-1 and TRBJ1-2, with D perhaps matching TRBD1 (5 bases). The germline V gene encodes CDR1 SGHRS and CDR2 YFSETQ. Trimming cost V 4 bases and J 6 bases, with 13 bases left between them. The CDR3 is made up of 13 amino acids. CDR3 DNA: TGCGCCAGCAGCAGAGGGGATTTGGATGGCTACACCTTC. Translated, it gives CASSRGDLDGYTF.

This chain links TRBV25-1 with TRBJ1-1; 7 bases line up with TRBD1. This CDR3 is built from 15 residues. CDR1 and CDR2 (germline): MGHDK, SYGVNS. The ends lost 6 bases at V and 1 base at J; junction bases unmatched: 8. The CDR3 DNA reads TGTGCCAGCAGCCCGACAGGGAAAGCGAACACTGAAGCTTTCTTT. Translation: CASSPTGKANTEAFF.

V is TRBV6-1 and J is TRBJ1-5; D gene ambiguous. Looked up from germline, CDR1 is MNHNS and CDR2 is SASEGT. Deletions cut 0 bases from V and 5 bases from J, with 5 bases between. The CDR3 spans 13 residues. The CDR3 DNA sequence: TGTGCCAGCAGTGAAGCGGGGTATCAGCCCCAGCATTTT. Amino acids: CASSEAGYQPQHF.

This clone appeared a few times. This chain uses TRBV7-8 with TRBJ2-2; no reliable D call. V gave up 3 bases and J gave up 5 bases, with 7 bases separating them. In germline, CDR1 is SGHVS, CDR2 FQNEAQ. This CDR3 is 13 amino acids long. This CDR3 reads CASSFEWTGELFF. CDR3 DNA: TGTGCCAGCAGCTTTGAGTGGACCGGGGAGCTGTTTTTT.

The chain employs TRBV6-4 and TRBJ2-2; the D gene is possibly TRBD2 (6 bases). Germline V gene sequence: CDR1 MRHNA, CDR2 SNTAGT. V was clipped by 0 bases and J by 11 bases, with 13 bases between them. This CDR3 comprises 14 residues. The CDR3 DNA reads TGTGCCAGCAGTGACTCCAATAGGGGAGGAGAGCTGTTTTTT. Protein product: CASSDSNRGGELFF.